This entry is about one TCR beta chain. Its target is not known. 13 Jbeta primers and 60 Vbeta primers were used for the PCR. Produced via immunoSEQ multiplex PCR; TCRdb's table is partial and in-frame only. The sample has fewer than 200,000 clones; over 60% are singletons. The sample is drawn from a study of cytomegalovirus exposure and HLA in healthy donors. Whole-study results and caveats: Several of the most significant clusters were apparently associated with common viral pathogens in a later analysis. Productive status was seen about 87% or about 30% of the time for most TCR beta V segments in an earlier analysis.

The sequencing sample was made of PBMCs. The source of this sequence is a female donor in good health and CMV-seronegative.

The CDR3, as DNA: TGTGCCAGCTCACAGGACAGGGGGTTTTCCTACGAGCAGTACTTC. Encoded protein: CASSQDRGFSYEQYF. This chain uses TRBV18 with TRBJ2-5, with 10 bases that match TRBD1. The DNA end is more similar to TRBJ2-7, so the J call may be wrong. The length of the CDR3 is 15 residues. Germline loops: CDR1 KGHSH, CDR2 LQKENI.